A selection of T cell receptor beta chains follows, all from one sample in a study of blood T cell repertoires in COVID-19. TCRdb keeps only in-frame clones here, not all; method: immunoSEQ multiplex PCR. The table shows 200,000 to 250,000 clones, with approximately 86% occurring only once. The sequencing sample was made of peripheral blood. All receptors derive from a woman between 65 and 79 years old with active or convalescent COVID-19. Each CDR3 is given with its conserved first and last residue. The order of the fields is J gene, V gene, clone size, D gene, CDR3 protein, CDR3 DNA. D genes are given only for firm matches. Not all rows give a size; the values are once, few, many and, for expanded clones, a class.

j_call: TRBJ1-2; v_call: TRBV15; clone_size: NA; d_call: TRBD1; cdr3_aa: CATSRDPGQGLDGYTF; cdr3_nt: TGTGCCACCAGCAGAGACCCGGGACAGGGGTTGGATGGCTACACCTTC
j_call: TRBJ1-2; v_call: TRBV6-5; clone_size: NA; d_call: NA; cdr3_aa: CASSSKGTVSSGYTF; cdr3_nt: TGTGCCAGCAGTTCCAAAGGTACAGTATCCAGCGGCTACACCTTC
j_call: TRBJ1-3; v_call: TRBV11-3; clone_size: NA; d_call: NA; cdr3_aa: CASSISRGTASGNTIYF; cdr3_nt: TGTGCCAGCAGTATCTCCCGAGGGACTGCCTCTGGAAACACCATATATTTT
j_call: TRBJ1-2; v_call: TRBV12-3/TRBV12-4; clone_size: NA; d_call: TRBD1; cdr3_aa: CASSQTGEGGYTF; cdr3_nt: TGTGCCAGCAGCCAGACAGGGGAGGGTGGCTACACCTTC
j_call: TRBJ1-1; v_call: TRBV18; clone_size: NA; d_call: NA; cdr3_aa: CASSPSQLNTEAFF; cdr3_nt: TGTGCCAGCTCACCTTCACAGCTAAACACTGAAGCTTTCTTT
j_call: TRBJ1-4; v_call: TRBV25-1; clone_size: NA; d_call: NA; cdr3_aa: CASSESDRGNEKLFF; cdr3_nt: TGTGCCAGCAGTGAATCGGACAGAGGTAATGAAAAACTGTTTTTT
j_call: TRBJ2-2; v_call: TRBV5-1; clone_size: once; d_call: TRBD1; cdr3_aa: CASSLETGKTISTGELFF; cdr3_nt: TGCGCCAGCAGCTTGGAGACAGGGAAAACGATTAGCACCGGGGAGCTGTTTTTT
j_call: TRBJ1-5; v_call: TRBV6-2/TRBV6-3; clone_size: NA; d_call: TRBD1; cdr3_aa: CASSTRTGGGNQPQHF; cdr3_nt: TGTGCCAGCAGTACCAGGACAGGGGGCGGCAATCAGCCCCAGCATTTT
j_call: TRBJ2-7; v_call: TRBV7-3; clone_size: once; d_call: TRBD1; cdr3_aa: CASSLDRGLSYEQYF; cdr3_nt: TGTGCCAGCAGCTTAGATAGGGGGCTGTCCTACGAGCAGTACTTC
j_call: TRBJ2-7; v_call: TRBV9; clone_size: NA; d_call: NA; cdr3_aa: CASSVGDSLPYF; cdr3_nt: TGTGCCAGCAGCGTAGGAGATTCCCTCCCGTACTTC
j_call: TRBJ2-3; v_call: TRBV5-1; clone_size: NA; d_call: NA; cdr3_aa: CASSLVGGSTDTQYF; cdr3_nt: TGCGCCAGCAGCTTGGTAGGGGGTAGCACAGATACGCAGTATTTT
j_call: TRBJ2-2; v_call: TRBV19; clone_size: NA; d_call: NA; cdr3_aa: CASSTSNTGELFF; cdr3_nt: TGTGCCAGTAGTACTAGTAACACCGGGGAGCTGTTTTTT
j_call: TRBJ2-3; v_call: TRBV4-3; clone_size: NA; d_call: TRBD2; cdr3_aa: CASSQASGGPTDTQYF; cdr3_nt: TGCGCCAGCAGCCAAGCTAGCGGGGGCCCAACAGATACGCAGTATTTT
j_call: TRBJ1-6; v_call: TRBV5-8; clone_size: few; d_call: NA; cdr3_aa: CASSLWGQGSSPLHF; cdr3_nt: TGTGCCAGCAGCTTGTGGGGGCAAGGAAGTTCACCCCTCCACTTT
j_call: TRBJ1-1; v_call: TRBV7-2; clone_size: many; d_call: TRBD1; cdr3_aa: CASSPQGMNTEAFF; cdr3_nt: TGTGCCAGCAGCCCACAGGGGATGAACACTGAAGCTTTCTTT
j_call: TRBJ1-1; v_call: TRBV7-3; clone_size: NA; d_call: NA; cdr3_aa: CASSLMQGSTEAFF; cdr3_nt: TGTGCCAGCAGCTTAATGCAGGGAAGCACTGAAGCTTTCTTT
j_call: TRBJ1-1; v_call: TRBV5-1; clone_size: once; d_call: NA; cdr3_aa: CASSLGGHAFF; cdr3_nt: TGCGCCAGCAGCTTGGGGGGACATGCTTTCTTT
j_call: TRBJ1-3; v_call: TRBV15; clone_size: NA; d_call: NA; cdr3_aa: CATSREGGNTIYF; cdr3_nt: TGTGCCACCAGCAGAGAGGGCGGAAACACCATATATTTT
j_call: TRBJ1-2; v_call: TRBV19; clone_size: NA; d_call: NA; cdr3_aa: CASSPRVYGYTF; cdr3_nt: TGTGCCAGTAGCCCCCGCGTCTATGGCTACACCTTC
j_call: TRBJ1-4; v_call: TRBV5-1; clone_size: NA; d_call: TRBD1; cdr3_aa: CASSLLPKGGKFFNEKLFF; cdr3_nt: TGCGCCAGCAGCCTCCTCCCCAAAGGGGGCAAGTTCTTTAATGAAAAACTGTTTTTT
j_call: TRBJ1-6; v_call: TRBV5-1; clone_size: few; d_call: TRBD1; cdr3_aa: CASSQAMTGGNNSPLHF; cdr3_nt: TGCGCCAGCAGCCAAGCGATGACAGGGGGAAATAATTCACCCCTCCACTTT
j_call: TRBJ1-4; v_call: TRBV4-3; clone_size: NA; d_call: NA; cdr3_aa: CASSQGAGDEKLFF; cdr3_nt: TGCGCCAGCAGCCAAGGGGCAGGGGACGAAAAACTGTTTTTT
j_call: TRBJ1-1; v_call: TRBV6-6; clone_size: few; d_call: NA; cdr3_aa: CASSYPSGVEAFF; cdr3_nt: TGTGCCAGCAGTTACCCAAGCGGCGTTGAAGCTTTCTTT
j_call: TRBJ1-3; v_call: TRBV3-1/TRBV3-2; clone_size: NA; d_call: TRBD1; cdr3_aa: CASSRDRGQGNTIYF; cdr3_nt: TGTGCCAGCAGCCGGGACAGGGGGCAAGGAAACACCATATATTTT
j_call: TRBJ1-5; v_call: TRBV19; clone_size: NA; d_call: TRBD1; cdr3_aa: CASRRGLPTNQPQHF; cdr3_nt: TGTGCCAGTCGCAGGGGGCTCCCAACAAATCAGCCCCAGCATTTT
j_call: TRBJ1-1; v_call: TRBV19; clone_size: NA; d_call: TRBD1; cdr3_aa: CASRPQGARTEAFF; cdr3_nt: TGTGCCAGTAGGCCACAGGGGGCGCGGACTGAAGCTTTCTTT
j_call: TRBJ2-5; v_call: TRBV4-3; clone_size: NA; d_call: NA; cdr3_aa: CASSQVFGETQYF; cdr3_nt: TGCGCCAGCAGCCAAGTATTCGGAGAGACCCAGTACTTC
j_call: TRBJ2-3; v_call: TRBV10-3; clone_size: NA; d_call: NA; cdr3_aa: CAISDSGSTDTQYF; cdr3_nt: TGTGCCATCAGTGACAGCGGGAGCACAGATACGCAGTATTTT
j_call: TRBJ1-1; v_call: TRBV19; clone_size: NA; d_call: NA; cdr3_aa: CASSMDRLTEAFF; cdr3_nt: TGTGCCAGTAGTATGGATCGACTAACCGAAGCTTTCTTT
j_call: TRBJ2-1; v_call: TRBV11-3; clone_size: NA; d_call: NA; cdr3_aa: CASSLRDSSYNEQFF; cdr3_nt: TGTGCCAGCAGCTTGCGAGACAGCTCCTACAATGAGCAGTTCTTC
j_call: TRBJ1-3; v_call: TRBV30; clone_size: NA; d_call: TRBD1; cdr3_aa: CAWFGWQGADGNTIYF; cdr3_nt: TGTGCCTGGTTTGGGTGGCAGGGGGCGGATGGAAACACCATATATTTT
j_call: TRBJ2-1; v_call: TRBV15; clone_size: NA; d_call: NA; cdr3_aa: CATSRRDKPLNYNEQFF; cdr3_nt: TGTGCCACCAGCCGCCGGGACAAACCCTTGAATTACAATGAGCAGTTCTTC
j_call: TRBJ2-3; v_call: TRBV6-5; clone_size: NA; d_call: NA; cdr3_aa: CASSLTWSGSVHF; cdr3_nt: TGTGCCAGCAGTCTAACGTGGTCCGGGTCAGTACATTTT
j_call: TRBJ2-2; v_call: TRBV5-1; clone_size: NA; d_call: TRBD2; cdr3_aa: CASRARGLAGGTGELFF; cdr3_nt: TGCGCCAGCAGAGCTAGAGGACTAGCGGGGGGAACCGGGGAGCTGTTTTTT
j_call: TRBJ1-2; v_call: TRBV6-5; clone_size: NA; d_call: NA; cdr3_aa: CASRSAGDGYTF; cdr3_nt: TGTGCCAGCAGATCCGCAGGGGACGGCTACACCTTC
j_call: TRBJ1-3; v_call: TRBV6-2/TRBV6-3; clone_size: NA; d_call: TRBD1; cdr3_aa: CASSYRTGPGNTIYF; cdr3_nt: TGTGCCAGCAGTTACCGGACAGGGCCTGGAAACACCATATATTTT
j_call: TRBJ1-1; v_call: TRBV6-6; clone_size: NA; d_call: NA; cdr3_aa: CASSSDTIGGTEAFF; cdr3_nt: TGTGCCAGCAGCTCGGATACAATAGGGGGCACTGAAGCTTTCTTT
j_call: TRBJ2-1; v_call: TRBV18; clone_size: NA; d_call: NA; cdr3_aa: CASSPPPEDRPRTYNEQFF; cdr3_nt: TGTGCCAGCTCACCACCGCCCGAGGATAGGCCGAGGACCTACAATGAGCAGTTCTTC
j_call: TRBJ1-1; v_call: TRBV5-1; clone_size: NA; d_call: TRBD1; cdr3_aa: CASSWTGVSNTEAFF; cdr3_nt: TGCGCCAGCAGCTGGACAGGGGTATCGAACACTGAAGCTTTCTTT
j_call: TRBJ1-1; v_call: TRBV13; clone_size: once; d_call: NA; cdr3_aa: CASTLGELNTEAFF; cdr3_nt: TGTGCCAGCACTCTAGGAGAATTGAACACTGAAGCTTTCTTT
j_call: TRBJ1-1; v_call: TRBV27; clone_size: NA; d_call: TRBD1; cdr3_aa: CASSSVDRDVAFF; cdr3_nt: TGTGCCAGCAGTTCCGTGGACAGGGACGTGGCTTTCTTT